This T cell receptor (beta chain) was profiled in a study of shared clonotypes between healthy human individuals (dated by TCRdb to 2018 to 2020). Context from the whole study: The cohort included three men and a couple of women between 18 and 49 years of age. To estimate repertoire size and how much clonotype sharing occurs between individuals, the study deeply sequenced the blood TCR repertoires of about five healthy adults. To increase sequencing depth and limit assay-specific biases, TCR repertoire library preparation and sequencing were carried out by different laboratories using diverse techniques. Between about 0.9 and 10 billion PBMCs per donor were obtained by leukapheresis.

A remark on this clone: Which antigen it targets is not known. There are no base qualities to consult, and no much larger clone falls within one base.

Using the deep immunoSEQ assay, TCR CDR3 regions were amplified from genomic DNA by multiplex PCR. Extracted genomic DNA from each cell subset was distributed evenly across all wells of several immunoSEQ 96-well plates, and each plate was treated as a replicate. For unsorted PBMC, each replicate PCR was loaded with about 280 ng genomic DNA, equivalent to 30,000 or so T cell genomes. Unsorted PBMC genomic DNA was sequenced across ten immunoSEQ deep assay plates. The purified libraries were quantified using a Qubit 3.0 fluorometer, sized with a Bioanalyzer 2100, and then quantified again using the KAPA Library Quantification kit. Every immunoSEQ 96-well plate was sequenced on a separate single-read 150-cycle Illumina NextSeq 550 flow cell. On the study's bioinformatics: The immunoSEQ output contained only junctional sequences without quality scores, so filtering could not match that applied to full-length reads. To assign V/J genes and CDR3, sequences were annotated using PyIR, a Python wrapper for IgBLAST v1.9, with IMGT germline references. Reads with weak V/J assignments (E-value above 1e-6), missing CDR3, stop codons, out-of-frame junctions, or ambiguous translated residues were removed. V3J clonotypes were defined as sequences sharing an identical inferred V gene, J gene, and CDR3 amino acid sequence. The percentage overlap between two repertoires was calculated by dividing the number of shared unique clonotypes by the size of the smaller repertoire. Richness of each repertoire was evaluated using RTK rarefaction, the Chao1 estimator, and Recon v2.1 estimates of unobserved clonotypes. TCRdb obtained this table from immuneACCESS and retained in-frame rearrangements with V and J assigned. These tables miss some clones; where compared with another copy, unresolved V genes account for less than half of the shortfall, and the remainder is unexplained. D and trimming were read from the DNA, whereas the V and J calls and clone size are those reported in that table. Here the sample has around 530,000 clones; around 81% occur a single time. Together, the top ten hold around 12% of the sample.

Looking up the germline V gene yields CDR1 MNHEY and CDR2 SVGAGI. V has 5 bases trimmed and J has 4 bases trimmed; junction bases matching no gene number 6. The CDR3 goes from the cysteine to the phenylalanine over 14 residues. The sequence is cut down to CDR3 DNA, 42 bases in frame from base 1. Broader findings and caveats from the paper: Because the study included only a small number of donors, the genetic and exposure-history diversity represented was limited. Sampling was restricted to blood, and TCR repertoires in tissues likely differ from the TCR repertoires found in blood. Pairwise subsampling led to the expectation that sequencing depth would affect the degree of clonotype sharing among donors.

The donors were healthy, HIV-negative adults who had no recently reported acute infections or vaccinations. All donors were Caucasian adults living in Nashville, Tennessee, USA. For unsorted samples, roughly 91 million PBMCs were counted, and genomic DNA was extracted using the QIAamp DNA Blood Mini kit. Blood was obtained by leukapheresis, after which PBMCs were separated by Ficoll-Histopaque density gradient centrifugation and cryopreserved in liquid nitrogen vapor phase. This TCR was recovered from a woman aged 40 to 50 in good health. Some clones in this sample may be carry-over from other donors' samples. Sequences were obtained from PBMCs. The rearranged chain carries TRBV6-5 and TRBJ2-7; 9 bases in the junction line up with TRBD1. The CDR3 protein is CASSAGTGRYEQYF. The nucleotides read TGTGCCAGCAGTGCCGGGACAGGGAGATACGAGCAGTACTTC.